This TCR beta chain was sequenced in a study of T-cell reconstitution after alpha-beta-depleted transplantation in children (dated by TCRdb to the mid-2010s). Describing the broader study: Using TCR repertoire profiling, the study quantitatively followed how T-cell immune reconstitution unfolded in children after TCRalphabeta/CD19-depleted allogeneic hematopoietic cell transplantation.

There are many counts of this clonotype. Its antigen remains unidentified. Nothing much larger sits one base from this clone, and base qualities are not available. The V and J ends are trimmed by 3 bases and 0 bases, leaving 9 bases between them. The germline V gene (reference sequence) supplies CDR1 DFQATT and CDR2 SNEGSKA. The CDR3 numbers 14 residues from cysteine through phenylalanine. Kept here is only the CDR3 DNA, which spans 42 bases and is read in frame from base 1. Library method: PCR. Sequencing used an Illumina HiSeq 2500. TCR libraries were prepared with molecular barcoding, using unique molecular identifiers to normalize TCRbeta repertoire quantification. TCRdb reworked the public reads: Q25 trimming with fastp, MiXCR clone assembly, productive beta chains retained. Every entry covers one CDR3 protein and lists the most common genes and DNA from its rows. The sample has approximately 640,000 distinct CDR3 sequences on record, around 17% of them singletons. The ten largest clones represent approximately 1% of the sample.

In this chain, TRBV20-1 is recombined with TRBJ1-5, with the D gene too uncertain to name. This sequence originates from a human donor who donated a stem cell graft to a child with acute myeloid leukemia. This material consisted of PBMCs from the stem cell graft donor, taken from the stem cell graft. Read as DNA, the sequence is TGCAGTGCTAGGGAGTGGTCTAGCAATCAGCCCCAGCATTTT. This sequence encodes CSAREWSSNQPQHF.